This T cell receptor beta chain was retrieved from a study of shared clonotypes between healthy human individuals. Generated by immunoSEQ multiplex PCR, the TCRdb table keeps only in-frame clones and is missing some. In the table there are some 1.1 million clones, approximately 80% of which are singletons. Trimming removed 7 bases at V and 0 bases at J, with 10 bases between. The germline V gene has CDR1 MNHNS and CDR2 SASEGT. The CDR3 covers 14 residues. The chain combines TRBV6-1 with TRBJ2-4; D remains ambiguous. The specimen was memory CD4+ T cells from PBMCs. Subset specified: CD45RA-negative fraction. This TCR was recovered from a man between 18 and 29 years old in good health. Some clones in this sample may be carry-over from other donors' samples. The DNA for the CDR3 is TGTGCCAGCACCTACAGTCTAGCCAAAAACATTCAGTACTTC. Amino acid sequence: CASTYSLAKNIQYF.